Listed here are 20 T cell receptor beta chains from one sample, sequenced in a study of blood T cells in healthy people across ages. The authors ran a second PCR of roughly 6 to 12 cycles using a sample-barcoded 5' primer and a J-beta primer mix. TCRdb analysed the 5' RACE reads with MiXCR anew, one entry per CDR3 protein. Among more than 550,000 distinct CDR3 sequences listed, 22% were seen once. Source material: blood. These receptors all stem from a man aged 65-85 years in good health.

To note about this clonotype: This clone may be a read error of a much larger clone one base away. The chain combines TRBV7-7 with TRBJ1-2, with D unclear. Trimming stripped 5 bases from V and 7 bases from J, with 17 bases between. Germline V CDR1 and CDR2: SSHAT, FNYEAQ (reference sequence). The CDR3 spans 14 residues. The CDR3 protein is CASSVTKLIGGYTF. For the CDR3, the DNA is TGTGCCAGCAGCGTGACAAAGCTAATAGGTGGCTACACCTTC.

The gene calls are TRBV4-2 and TRBJ1-1; 7 positions agree with TRBD1. Per the germline V gene, CDR1 is LGHNA and CDR2 is YNFKEQ. The CDR3 consists of 15 residues. V gave up 1 base and J gave up 2 bases; unmatched junction bases: 4. CDR3 sequence reads: CASSQVHRGNTEAFF. The CDR3 nucleotides read TGTGCCAGCAGCCAAGTCCACAGGGGAAACACTGAAGCTTTCTTT.

V gene TRBV7-9 combines with J gene TRBJ2-3; D uncertain. The CDR3 runs to 14 residues. The V and J ends lost 0 bases and 8 bases respectively, with 12 bases between them. Germline values: CDR1 SEHNR, CDR2 FQNEAQ (reference sequence). The CDR3 bases are TGTGCCAGCAGCTTAGCAGCCGCGGTTGGTACGCAGTATTTT. This translates into CASSLAAAVGTQYF.

With regard to this clonotype: A junction boundary mismatches the germline segment, possibly from a read error. The chain employs TRBV5-1 and TRBJ2-5; D uncertain. Germline loops: CDR1 SGHRS, CDR2 YFSETQ. The CDR3 covers 15 residues. CDR3 residues: CVSSLGSSLIETQYF. The CDR3 DNA sequence: TGCGTCAGCAGCCTTGGATCTTCCCTGATTGAGACCCAGTACTTC.

The CDR3 region has the DNA TGTGCCAGCAGTTCCCACAGGGAGGGCACCGGGGAGCTGTTTTTT. It yields the protein CASSSHREGTGELFF. V gene TRBV12-3 or TRBV12-4 combines with J gene TRBJ2-2; D perhaps matches TRBD2 (7 bases). V shed 4 bases and J shed 4 bases, with 13 bases lying between them. The CDR3 totals 15 residues.

This clonotype has only one observation. The chain employs TRBV12-3 or TRBV12-4 and TRBJ2-3; D is possibly TRBD1 (6 bases). The CDR3 spans 16 residues. Trimming removed 6 bases from V and 3 bases from J, with 19 bases in between. CDR3 nucleotides: TGTGCCAGCAGCACGGGCACAGGGCCGAGAACAGATACGCAGTATTTT. Amino acids: CASSTGTGPRTDTQYF.

This clonotype came up many times. The rearrangement joins TRBV6-5 to TRBJ1-4, with D perhaps TRBD1 (5 bases). This CDR3 is 14 amino acids long. Germline-derived CDR1 and CDR2 are MNHEY and SVGAGI. Trimming left V 5 bases short and J 10 bases short, with 17 bases between. CDR3 sequence reads: CASSGTFPEGKLFF. Written as DNA, the CDR3 is TGTGCCAGCAGTGGGACTTTCCCCGAGGGAAAACTGTTTTTT.

The chain couples TRBV5-1 to TRBJ2-1; D may be TRBD1 (6 bases). From germline, CDR1 is SGHRS and CDR2 YFSETQ. The V gene lost 0 bases and the J gene lost 0 bases, with 10 bases spanning the gap. The CDR3 loop spans 16 amino acids. The CDR3 nucleotides are TGCGCCAGCAGCTTGGCACAGGGAAGCTCCTACAATGAGCAGTTCTTC. Translation: CASSLAQGSSYNEQFF.

This clonotype turned up a few times. This chain links TRBV28 with TRBJ2-2; TRBD1 might be the D (6 bases). The germline V and J ends were trimmed by 7 bases and 5 bases, with 17 bases remaining between them. Looked up from germline, CDR1 is MDHEN and CDR2 is SYDVKM. This CDR3 is built from 15 residues. In DNA, the CDR3 is TGTGCCAGCATCTCTACAGGGTTTCGGACCGGGGAGCTGTTTTTT. It yields the protein CASISTGFRTGELFF.

The rearrangement links TRBV5-1 to TRBJ2-3; TRBD2 matches at 13 bases. CDR3 size: 17 residues. The germline V gene has CDR1 SGHRS and CDR2 YFSETQ. With 3 bases clipped from V and 2 bases from J, the junction kept 6 bases outside the gene matches. The CDR3: CASSSRTSGGSTDTQYF. CDR3 DNA sequence: TGCGCCAGCAGCTCCCGGACTAGCGGGGGTTCCACAGATACGCAGTATTTT.

The chain links TRBV7-9 to TRBJ1-2; no firm D call. The ends were cut back, 1 base at V and 6 bases at J, with 12 bases in the middle. Germline loops: CDR1 SEHNR, CDR2 FQNEAQ (reference sequence). The CDR3 length is 14 residues. DNA of the CDR3: TGTGCCAGCAGCTTAGTGGCAGTACGCCATGGCTACACCTTC. Translation: CASSLVAVRHGYTF.

This clonotype was recorded at least ten times. The rearrangement uses TRBV15 and TRBJ2-3; D is ambiguous. From germline, CDR1 is LNHNV and CDR2 YYDKDF (reference sequence). This CDR3 contains 14 residues. Trimming cost V 5 bases and J 2 bases, with 11 bases left between them. CDR3 loop: CATSLLRPTDTQYF. As DNA, the CDR3 is TGTGCCACCAGCCTGTTGAGGCCCACAGATACGCAGTATTTT.

The chain uses TRBV20-1 and TRBJ2-7, with 7 bases aligning to TRBD2. The DNA end favors TRBJ2-1, so the J call may be wrong. The CDR3 consists of 20 residues. In germline, CDR1 is DFQATT, CDR2 SNEGSKA (reference sequence). CDR3 in DNA: TGCAGTGCTAGATCGGGATCCTGGGGTAGCGGGTCTGGTTCCTACAATGAGCAGTTCTTC. This translates into CSARSGSWGSGSGSYNEQFF.

The chain is built from TRBV10-3 and TRBJ2-3; 8 nucleotides match TRBD2. The CDR3 length is 15 residues. CDR1 ENHRY and CDR2 SYGVKD come from the germline V gene. The J segment lost 5 bases and the V segment lost 2 bases, leaving 6 bases of the junction unmatched. This CDR3 is CAISETGGPEDTQYF. CDR3 DNA: TGTGCCATCAGTGAGACGGGGGGGCCGGAAGATACGCAGTATTTT.

This clonotype turned up a few times. The rearrangement joins TRBV29-1 to TRBJ2-2; D is possibly TRBD2 (5 bases). This CDR3 is built from 16 residues. Germline CDR1 and CDR2: SQVTM and ANQGSEA. Trimming took 6 bases from V and 4 from J, leaving 21 bases between them. The CDR3 sequence: CSVGERRSAATGELFF. The DNA of the CDR3 is TGCAGCGTGGGAGAACGCCGCAGCGCCGCCACCGGGGAGCTGTTTTTT.

This clonotype was detected ten times or more. The chain recombines TRBV7-9 with TRBJ1-1, with no clear D. The CDR3 runs to 13 residues. Trimming pared 0 bases from V and 7 bases from J, leaving 9 bases between. Germline lookup yields CDR1 SEHNR and CDR2 FQNEAQ (reference sequence). CDR3 coding DNA: TGTGCCAGCAGCTTAGCTACGGACGATGAAGCTTTCTTT. Protein product: CASSLATDDEAFF.

The CDR3 DNA reads as TGTGCCAGCAGTTTATTGTCGGGTTATGGGGCCAACGTCCTGACTTTC. Protein product: CASSLLSGYGANVLTF. This sequence joins TRBV12-3 or TRBV12-4 and TRBJ2-6; D ambiguous. V shed 2 bases and J shed 3 bases, with 11 bases lying between them. CDR3 length equals 16 residues.

The genes are TRBV28 and TRBJ2-5; 12 bases are a match to TRBD2. The CDR3 totals 22 residues. V shed 2 bases and J 3 bases; nucleotides not matched to a gene: 22. Germline loops: CDR1 MDHEN, CDR2 SYDVKM. The CDR3 reads CASSLTKPRASGRVSSEETQYF. CDR3 in DNA: TGTGCCAGCAGTTTAACAAAACCCAGAGCTAGCGGGAGGGTGTCGTCAGAAGAGACCCAGTACTTC.

This chain connects TRBV11-2 to TRBJ1-1; 7 bases agree with TRBD1. The CDR3 totals 12 residues. Trimming removed 10 bases from V and 1 base from J; junction bases left unmatched: 3. CDR1 and CDR2 from the germline V gene are SGHAT and FQNNGV. This CDR3 reads CATGTENTEAFF. CDR3 coding DNA: TGTGCCACCGGGACAGAGAACACTGAAGCTTTCTTT.

This clonotype was recorded a few times. This chain uses TRBV2 with TRBJ1-2; D possibly corresponds to TRBD1 (5 bases). This CDR3 contains 13 residues. V dropped 4 bases and J dropped 8 bases, with 14 bases sitting between them. Germline lookup yields CDR1 SNHLY and CDR2 FYNNEI. The CDR3 sequence: CASSVGGRGGYTF. CDR3 coding DNA: TGTGCCAGCAGTGTTGGGGGTAGAGGAGGCTACACCTTC.